The 30 T cell receptor beta chains below all came from one sample that was sequenced in a study of CD8+ T cells in alopecia areata. RNA was extracted and reverse transcribed into cDNA as the sequencing template. Clones were sequenced by immunoSEQ multiplex PCR, and TCRdb holds only the in-frame ones, with some missing. This table holds about 110,000 clones, roughly 60% found once. Sequenced input: CD8+ T cells sorted from blood. These receptor sequences come from a human donor in good health.

The V gene is TRBV11-2, the J gene TRBJ2-7, with 7 bases lining up with TRBD2. Germline V gene sequence: CDR1 SGHAT, CDR2 FQNNGV. The trim removed 5 bases at V and 4 bases at J, leaving 14 bases unmatched. The CDR3 is made up of 16 amino acids. The CDR3 protein is CASSPEVGLAEYEQYF. The CDR3 region has the DNA TGTGCCAGCAGCCCCGAAGTAGGGCTAGCGGAGTACGAGCAGTACTTC. Full variable domain (remainder filled in from reference TRBV11-2 and TRBJ2-7): EAGVAQSPRYKIIEKRQSVAFWCNPISGHATLYWYQQILGQGPKLLIQFQNNGVVDDSQLPKDRFSAERLKGVDSTLKIQPAKLEDSAVYLCASSPEVGLAEYEQYFGPGTRLTVT.

The sample holds many counts of this clone. The rearrangement joins TRBV18 to TRBJ2-4; the D is unclear. CDR3 length equals 14 residues. CDR1 and CDR2 from the germline V gene are KGHSH and LQKENI. Trimming left V 3 bases short and J 1 base short, with 7 bases between. DNA of the CDR3: TGTGCCAGCTCACCTCCCCGGGCCAAAAACATTCAGTACTTC. Translation gives CASSPPRAKNIQYF.

This chain connects TRBV30 to TRBJ2-5, with a possible D match to TRBD1 (5 bases). V was trimmed by 3 bases and J by 1 base, leaving 6 bases between them. This CDR3 region has 12 residues. Looked up from germline, CDR1 is GTSNPN and CDR2 is SVGIG (reference sequence). This chain's CDR3 is CAWRDTQETQYF. CDR3 coding DNA: TGTGCCTGGAGGGACACCCAAGAGACCCAGTACTTC.

The chain links TRBV5-6 to TRBJ1-6; D call uncertain. V lost 0 bases and J lost 9, with 4 bases in between. The CDR3 loop spans 12 amino acids. Germline V gene sequence: CDR1 SGHDT, CDR2 YYEEEE. DNA of the CDR3: TGTGCCAGCAGCTTGGCTACTTCACCCCTCCACTTT. Its protein is CASSLATSPLHF.

The chain links TRBV29-1 to TRBJ1-6; D is uncertain. This CDR3 has 11 residues. Germline V gene data show CDR1 as SQVTM and CDR2 as ANQGSEA. V was trimmed by 6 bases and J by 14 bases, leaving 14 bases between them. CDR3 nucleotides: TGCAGCGTCCTTATAGGGCTAACCCTCCACTTT. It encodes CSVLIGLTLHF.

This chain connects TRBV4-2 to TRBJ2-2; the D is unclear. Germline assignment: CDR1 LGHNA and CDR2 YNFKEQ. The CDR3 runs 12 residues. Trimming stripped 7 bases from V and 1 base from J, with 4 bases between. The CDR3: CASKRNTGELFF. As DNA, the CDR3 is TGTGCCAGCAAGCGGAACACCGGGGAGCTGTTTTTT.

The genes are TRBV5-1 and TRBJ2-7; D tentatively reads TRBD1 or TRBD2 (6 bases each). Germline V gene lookup returns CDR1 SGHRS and CDR2 YFSETQ. Trimming left V 5 bases short and J 5 bases short, with 20 bases between. This CDR3 spans 15 amino acids. The CDR3 here is CASSSAGGLTHEQYF. As DNA, the CDR3 is TGCGCCAGCAGTTCGGCCGGGGGCCTTACCCACGAGCAGTACTTC. The full variable domain, with the rest looked up from reference TRBV5-1 and TRBJ2-7, is KAGVTQTPRYLIKTRGQQVTLSCSPISGHRSVSWYQQTPGQGLQFLFEYFSETQRNKGNFPGRFSGRQFSNSRSEMNVSTLELGDSALYLCASSSAGGLTHEQYFGPGTRLTVT.

The chain is built from TRBV5-4 and TRBJ2-7; TRBD1 matches 9 bases. V gave up 4 bases and J gave up 1 base; unmatched junction bases: 6. Per the germline V gene, CDR1 is SGHNT and CDR2 is YYREEE (reference sequence). This CDR3 spans 15 amino acids. Written as DNA, the CDR3 is TGTGCCAGCAGCAGAACCGGGACAGGGTCCTACGAGCAGTACTTC. It is translated as CASSRTGTGSYEQYF.

The V and J genes are TRBV4-1 and TRBJ2-5; D not resolved. CDR3 size: 14 residues. Germline CDR1 MGHRA, CDR2 YSYEKL. Trimming took 0 bases from V and 3 from J, leaving 8 bases between them. The CDR3 sequence is CASSQDKSEETQYF. DNA for the CDR3: TGCGCCAGCAGCCAAGATAAAAGTGAAGAGACCCAGTACTTC.

The CDR3 region has the DNA TGTGCCAGCAGCTTGGGGGTCGGGACAGACGAGCAGTACTTC. This sequence encodes CASSLGVGTDEQYF. The rearrangement uses TRBV5-6 and TRBJ2-7, with 7 bases lining up with TRBD1. Germline V gene data show CDR1 as SGHDT and CDR2 as YYEEEE. With V trimmed by 0 bases and J by 5 bases, 5 bases remained unmatched. The CDR3 is 14 residues long.

V and J are TRBV25-1 and TRBJ1-1; weak D call: TRBD1 (5 bases). This CDR3 is built from 15 residues. Trimming took 3 bases from V and 1 from J, leaving 12 bases between them. Germline assignment: CDR1 MGHDK and CDR2 SYGVNS. The CDR3 sequence is CASSEMRGSNTEAFF. The CDR3 nucleotides read TGTGCCAGCAGTGAGATGCGGGGGTCGAACACTGAAGCTTTCTTT.

Concerning this clone itself: The sample carries other DNA sequences with the same CDR3. This chain links TRBV4-2 with TRBJ2-5; 11 nucleotides line up with TRBD2. Germline V lookup: CDR1 LGHNA, CDR2 YNFKEQ. This CDR3 has 15 residues. Trimming at V came to 4 bases and at J to 0 bases, leaving 1 base not matched to a gene. The CDR3 is CASSPLAGDQETQYF. In nucleotides, the CDR3 is TGTGCCAGCAGCCCACTAGCGGGGGACCAAGAGACCCAGTACTTC.

For this clone: Other DNA variants within this sample encode the same CDR3. The chain employs TRBV13 and TRBJ2-3; 8 nucleotides line up with TRBD2. There are 16 residues in the CDR3. Germline loops: CDR1 PRHDT, CDR2 FYEKMQ (reference sequence). V lost 0 bases, J lost 3 bases, and 5 bases stayed unmatched. The CDR3 loop reads CASSLGRGGRTDTQYF. The CDR3 region has the DNA TGTGCCAGCAGCTTAGGACGCGGGGGGCGTACAGATACGCAGTATTTT. Full variable domain (remainder filled in from reference TRBV13 and TRBJ2-3): AAGVIQSPRHLIKEKRETATLKCYPIPRHDTVYWYQQGPGQDPQFLISFYEKMQSDKGSIPDRFSAQQFSDYHSELNMSSLELGDSALYFCASSLGRGGRTDTQYFGPGTRLTVL.

J is TRBJ1-6 and V is TRBV28; the D is unclear. The CDR3 is 13 residues long. Deletions cut 3 bases from V and 8 bases from J, with 8 bases between. Germline V lookup: CDR1 MDHEN, CDR2 SYDVKM. CDR3 protein: CASSFAHDSPLHF. As DNA, the CDR3 is TGTGCCAGCAGTTTTGCCCACGATTCACCCCTCCACTTT.

The CDR3 DNA follows: TGTGCCAGCAGTCAATCCGGGACAGGGGATGAAAAACTGTTTTTT. Protein: CASSQSGTGDEKLFF. The chain is built from TRBV25-1 and TRBJ1-4; 10 nucleotides line up with TRBD1. From germline, CDR1 is MGHDK and CDR2 SYGVNS. The CDR3 is 15 residues long. Germline trimming cut 5 bases from V and 6 bases from J; bases unmatched to any gene: 6. Together with reference TRBV25-1 and TRBJ1-4, the CDR3 gives the full variable domain: EADIYQTPRYLVIGTGKKITLECSQTMGHDKMYWYQQDPGMELHLIHYSYGVNSTEKGDLSSESTVSRIRTEHFPLTLESARPSHTSQYLCASSQSGTGDEKLFFGSGTQLSVL.

The chain joins TRBV5-6 to TRBJ1-3; D is undetermined. V lost 4 bases and J lost 1, with 3 bases in between. This CDR3 contains 12 residues. Germline V gives CDR1 SGHDT, CDR2 YYEEEE. DNA for the CDR3: TGTGCCAGCAGCGCATCTGGAAACACCATATATTTT. Protein: CASSASGNTIYF. The whole variable domain, remainder taken from reference TRBV5-6 and TRBJ1-3, is DAGVTQSPTHLIKTRGQQVTLRCSPKSGHDTVSWYQQALGQGPQFIFQYYEEEERQRGNFPDRFSGHQFPNYSSELNVNALLLGDSALYLCASSASGNTIYFGEGSWLTVV.

The chain's CDR3 is CASSLGGAGVPLPQFF. The CDR3 DNA reads TGTGCCAGCAGCTTAGGTGGAGCGGGGGTCCCCCTGCCCCAGTTCTTC. The chain carries TRBV7-6 and TRBJ2-1, with 8 bases identical to TRBD2. CDR3 length: 16 amino acids. With V trimmed by 1 base and J by 13 bases, 15 bases remained unmatched. Germline CDR1 is SGHVS and CDR2 is FNYEAQ.

This chain uses TRBV2 with TRBJ1-1; D gene ambiguous. V was trimmed by 3 bases and J by 5 bases, leaving 10 bases between them. Germline lookup yields CDR1 SNHLY and CDR2 FYNNEI. The CDR3 has 13 residues. The CDR3 DNA sequence: TGTGCCAGCAGTGAGGGAGCGCGGACTGAAGCTTTCTTT. This translates into CASSEGARTEAFF.

The chain is built from TRBV13 and TRBJ2-7; either TRBD1 or TRBD2 may fit D (5 bases each). The germline CDR1 and CDR2 sequences are PRHDT and FYEKMQ (reference sequence). The CDR3 contains 16 residues. V dropped 4 bases and J dropped 4 bases, with 20 bases sitting between them. The CDR3 sequence: CASSSRDGRPPYEQYF. In DNA, the CDR3 is TGTGCCAGCAGCTCCCGGGACGGCCGGCCCCCATACGAGCAGTACTTC.

About this clone: A read error may account for a junction end that differs from germline. V is TRBV11-1 and J is TRBJ2-5, with unresolved D. Germline V gene lookup returns CDR1 SGHAT and CDR2 FQDESV (reference sequence). There are 12 residues in the CDR3. CDR3 coding DNA: TGTGCCAGCAGCCATCCATACATGGTGGGAAACTTC. It specifies CASSHPYMVGNF. Combining the CDR3 with reference TRBV11-1 and TRBJ2-5 gives the whole variable domain EAEVAQSPRYKITEKSQAVAFWCDPISGHATLYWYRQILGQGPELLVQFQDESVVDDSQLPKDRFSAERLKGVDSTLKIQPAELGDSAMYLCASSHPYMVGNFGPGTRLLVL.

CDR3 in amino acids: CASSYLGVDTQYF. DNA of the CDR3: TGTGCCAGCAGTTACTTGGGAGTAGATACGCAGTATTTT. This rearrangement joins TRBV6-6 to TRBJ2-3, with D possibly matching TRBD2 (5 bases). CDR1 is MNHNY and CDR2 is SVGAGI in the germline V gene (reference sequence). V gave up 1 base and J gave up 5 bases, with 7 bases separating them. This CDR3 region has 13 residues.

The chain links TRBV29-1 to TRBJ1-4, with 10 bases aligning to TRBD1. V lost 6 bases to trimming and J lost 4 bases; unmatched junction nucleotides: 2. Germline CDR1 SQVTM, CDR2 ANQGSEA. This CDR3 is 13 amino acids long. DNA of the CDR3: TGCAGCGTCGGACAGGGGGTTAATGAAAAACTGTTTTTT. Residues: CSVGQGVNEKLFF.

The chain links TRBV6-1 to TRBJ2-7, with no clear D. CDR3 size: 15 residues. The germline V gene has CDR1 MNHNS and CDR2 SASEGT. V dropped 3 bases and J dropped 0 bases, with 12 bases sitting between them. CDR3: CASSDFAASSYEQYF. The CDR3 region has the DNA TGTGCCAGCAGTGACTTTGCGGCGAGCTCCTACGAGCAGTACTTC.

This chain connects TRBV4-1 to TRBJ2-2; 7 bases align to TRBD2. V lost 4 bases, J lost 0 bases, and 8 bases stayed unmatched. CDR3 length: 17 residues. CDR1 and CDR2 (germline): MGHRA, YSYEKL. The CDR3 nucleotides read TGCGCCAGCAGCCGGGGCGGGAGCGGACCGAACACCGGGGAGCTGTTTTTT. It yields the protein CASSRGGSGPNTGELFF.

CDR3 DNA: TGTGCCAGCAGCTTTGGGACAACAAGAACATATGGCTACACCTTC. It is translated as CASSFGTTRTYGYTF. V and J are TRBV7-9 and TRBJ1-2, with D possibly being TRBD1 (6 bases). The CDR3 covers 15 residues. Germline CDR1 reads SEHNR; CDR2 reads FQNEAQ (reference sequence). Trimming stripped 3 bases from V and 5 bases from J, with 16 bases between.

The chain employs TRBV19 and TRBJ2-3; 9 bases map to TRBD1. The CDR3 covers 15 residues. Germline V lookup: CDR1 LNHDA, CDR2 SQIVND (reference sequence). Trimming at V came to 3 bases and at J to 1 base, leaving 2 bases not matched to a gene. The CDR3 reads CASSIRTGGTDTQYF. In DNA, the CDR3 is TGTGCCAGTAGTATCCGGACAGGGGGCACAGATACGCAGTATTTT.

Worth noting for this clone: The sample holds other DNA sequences that translate to the same CDR3. Written as DNA, the CDR3 is TGTGCCAGCAGTTACTCCGGGTGGGAGACCCAGTACTTC. Residues: CASSYSGWETQYF. The chain couples TRBV6-5 to TRBJ2-5; D uncertain. V shed 0 bases and J shed 5 bases, with 7 bases lying between them. Germline V gene data show CDR1 as MNHEY and CDR2 as SVGAGI. This CDR3 region has 13 residues.

The chain couples TRBV11-2 to TRBJ2-7; 7 bases fit TRBD1. The CDR3 extends over 13 amino acids. CDR1 is SGHAT, CDR2 FQNNGV, per germline. V lost 5 bases, J lost 3 bases, and 4 bases stayed unmatched. The CDR3 reads CASSIGTDYEQYF. Written as DNA, the CDR3 is TGTGCCAGCAGCATTGGGACAGACTACGAGCAGTACTTC.

The V and J genes are TRBV13 and TRBJ2-3, with D unclear. V was shortened by 7 bases and J by 5 bases, with 13 bases between the two germline ends. The CDR3 extends over 13 amino acids. Germline V CDR1 and CDR2: PRHDT, FYEKMQ (reference sequence). The CDR3 DNA follows: TGTGCCAGCACACGTAATTGGGAAGATACGCAGTATTTT. Its protein product is CASTRNWEDTQYF.

The V call is TRBV4-1, the J call TRBJ2-2, with 10 bases identical to TRBD1. The CDR3 spans 16 residues. With V trimmed by 5 bases and J by 6 bases, 9 bases remained unmatched. In germline, CDR1 is MGHRA, CDR2 YSYEKL. The CDR3 nucleotides are TGCGCCAGCAGCTCACCCGGGACAGGGGCCGCCGGGGAGCTGTTTTTT. Protein sequence: CASSSPGTGAAGELFF.